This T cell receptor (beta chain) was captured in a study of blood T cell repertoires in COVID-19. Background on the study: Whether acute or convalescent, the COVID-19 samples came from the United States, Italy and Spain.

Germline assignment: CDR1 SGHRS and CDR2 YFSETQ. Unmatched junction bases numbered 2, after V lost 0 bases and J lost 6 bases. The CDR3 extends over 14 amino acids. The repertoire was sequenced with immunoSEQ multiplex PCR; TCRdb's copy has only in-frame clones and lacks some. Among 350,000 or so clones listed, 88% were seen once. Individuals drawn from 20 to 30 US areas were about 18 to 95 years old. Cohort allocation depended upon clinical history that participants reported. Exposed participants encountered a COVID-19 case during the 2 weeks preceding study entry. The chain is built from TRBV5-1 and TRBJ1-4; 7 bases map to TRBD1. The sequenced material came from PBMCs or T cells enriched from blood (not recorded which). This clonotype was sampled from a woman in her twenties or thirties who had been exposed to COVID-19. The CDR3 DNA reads TGCGCCAGCAGCTTGGGACAGGGTCATGAAAAACTGTTTTTT. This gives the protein CASSLGQGHEKLFF.